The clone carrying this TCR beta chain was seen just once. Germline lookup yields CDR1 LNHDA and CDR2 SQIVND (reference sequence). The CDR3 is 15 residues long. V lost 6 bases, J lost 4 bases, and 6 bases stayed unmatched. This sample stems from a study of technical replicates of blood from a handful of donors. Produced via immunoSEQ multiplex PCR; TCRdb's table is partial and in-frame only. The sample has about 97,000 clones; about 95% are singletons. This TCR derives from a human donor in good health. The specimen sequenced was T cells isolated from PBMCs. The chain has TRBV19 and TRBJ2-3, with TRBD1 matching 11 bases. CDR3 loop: CASRGGQGVADTQYF. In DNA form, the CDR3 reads TGTGCCAGTAGGGGGGGACAGGGGGTGGCAGATACGCAGTATTTT.